This T cell receptor (beta chain) was found in a study of regulatory T cells in long-lasting Graves disease. Through Arm-PCR of CDR3 regions and iRepertoire HTBI primers, TCR beta libraries were built. TCRdb re-analysed the multiplex PCR reads in MiXCR, keeping a single row per CDR3 protein. The data contain 350,000 to 400,000 distinct CDR3 sequences, about 14% of them singletons. This clonotype showed up many times. The CDR3 is 14 residues long. V dropped 3 bases and J dropped 6 bases, with 12 bases sitting between them. Per the germline V gene, CDR1 is SEHNR and CDR2 is FQNEAQ (reference sequence). Time point reported: newly diagnosed GD, antithyroid drugs for less than 3 months. Construction of the TCR library relied on RNA isolated from PBMCs.

The clonotype originates from a female donor with Graves disease. The starting material was peripheral blood mononuclear cells (PBMCs), obtained at new diagnosis, from a patient treated with antithyroid drugs. This sequence joins TRBV7-9 and TRBJ2-1; D is possibly TRBD1 (5 bases). Written as DNA, the CDR3 is TGTGCCAGCAGCTTCGCTTCAGGGTCCAATGAGCAGTTCTTC. Residues: CASSFASGSNEQFF.